Listed below are T cell receptor beta chains from one sample, sequenced in a study of beta chain features in type 1 diabetes. The method was immunoSEQ multiplex PCR; TCRdb's version includes in-frame clones alone and lacks a portion of them. Seen here are 300,000 to 350,000 clones, about 13% observed once, and the top ten hold roughly 0.016%. What was sequenced was naive CD4+ T cells from blood. Source of these receptors: a woman aged 18-29 years with type 1 diabetes. The CDR3 runs from the conserved cysteine through the conserved F or W. A D gene is named only where the DNA matches it firmly. Only part of the rows carry a size: once, few, many, or a class if the clone is expanded.

J gene | V gene | CDR3 length | D gene | clone size | CDR3 protein | CDR3 DNA
TRBJ2-4 | TRBV13 | 15 | TRBD2 | few | CASSTSTSGRNIQYF | TGTGCCAGCAGCACCTCGACTAGCGGGAGGAACATTCAGTACTTC
TRBJ1-1 | TRBV2 | 12 | TRBD1 | - | CARGQPNTEAFF | TGTGCCAGGGGACAGCCAAACACTGAAGCTTTCTTT
TRBJ2-7 | TRBV29-1 | 15 | TRBD1 | few | CSVEDRQGARYEQYF | TGCAGCGTTGAAGATCGGCAGGGGGCTCGGTACGAGCAGTACTTC
TRBJ2-1 | TRBV11-3 | 12 | - | once | CASSPVLWEQFF | TGTGCCAGCAGCCCGGTTTTGTGGGAGCAGTTCTTC
TRBJ2-7 | TRBV18 | 14 | TRBD2 | - | CASSGLAGEDEQYF | TGTGCCAGCTCAGGACTAGCGGGAGAGGACGAGCAGTACTTC
TRBJ2-1 | TRBV7-3 | 15 | TRBD2 | - | CASSTSGSSLDEQFF | TGTGCCAGCAGCACTAGCGGGAGCTCTTTGGATGAGCAGTTCTTC
TRBJ2-1 | TRBV28 | 12 | - | - | CASSFIFAKQFF | TGTGCCAGCAGTTTTATTTTCGCTAAGCAGTTCTTC
TRBJ2-3 | TRBV5-6 | 15 | - | - | CASIPRRLSPDTQYF | TGTGCCAGCATCCCCAGGCGCCTTTCCCCAGATACGCAGTATTTT
TRBJ2-1 | TRBV6-1 | 14 | - | few | CASSELYYANEQFF | TGTGCCAGCAGTGAATTGTACTATGCGAATGAGCAGTTCTTC
TRBJ2-3 | TRBV6-1 | 14 | TRBD2 | - | CASRSSGSTDTQYF | TGTGCCAGCAGATCTAGCGGAAGCACAGATACGCAGTATTTT
TRBJ2-7 | TRBV5-1 | 19 | TRBD2 | - | CASSPRGLAGRSMDYEQYF | TGCGCCAGCAGCCCGAGGGGACTAGCGGGAAGGAGTATGGACTACGAGCAGTACTTC
TRBJ1-1 | TRBV9 | 13 | TRBD1 | - | CASSVQGQSEAFF | TGTGCCAGCAGCGTGCAGGGACAGTCAGAAGCTTTCTTT
TRBJ2-7 | TRBV4-1 | 12 | - | few | CASSQGTGEQYF | TGTGCCAGCAGCCAAGGGACGGGGGAGCAGTACTTC
TRBJ2-7 | TRBV4-1 | 14 | TRBD1 | few | CASSQEYRGYEQYF | TGCGCCAGCAGCCAAGAATACAGGGGATACGAGCAGTACTTC
TRBJ2-7 | TRBV28 | 13 | - | few | CASCRGRAYEQYF | TGTGCCAGCTGTCGGGGGAGAGCTTACGAGCAGTACTTC
TRBJ2-7 | TRBV7-3 | 14 | TRBD1 | few | CASSYGQGSYEQYF | TGTGCCAGCAGCTACGGACAGGGGTCCTACGAGCAGTACTTC
TRBJ2-1 | TRBV4-1 | 16 | TRBD2 | - | CASSLAGGPYGGEQFF | TGCGCCAGCAGCTTAGCGGGAGGGCCTTACGGAGGTGAGCAGTTCTTC
TRBJ1-1 | TRBV7-9 | 13 | - | once | CASSREENTEAFF | TGTGCCAGCAGCCGGGAGGAGAACACTGAAGCTTTCTTT
TRBJ2-2 | TRBV4-3 | 17 | TRBD2 | once | CASSQEGPSGNTGELFF | TGCGCCAGCAGCCAAGAAGGTCCTAGCGGGAACACCGGGGAGCTGTTTTTT
TRBJ2-3 | TRBV25-1 | 15 | TRBD1 | - | CASSDDRGSTDTQYF | TGTGCCAGCAGTGACGACAGGGGAAGCACAGATACGCAGTATTTT
TRBJ1-1 | TRBV19 | 16 | TRBD1 | few | CASSIHQDRGLAEAFF | TGTGCCAGTAGTATCCATCAGGACAGGGGGTTAGCTGAAGCTTTCTTT
TRBJ2-2 | TRBV7-9 | 15 | - | few | CASSLARPYGGELFF | TGTGCCAGCAGCTTAGCGCGGCCCTACGGCGGGGAGCTGTTTTTT
TRBJ1-1 | TRBV30 | 15 | TRBD1 | few | CAWRPGGGAWTEAFF | TGTGCCTGGAGGCCCGGAGGGGGCGCGTGGACTGAAGCTTTCTTT
TRBJ2-5 | TRBV25-1 | 17 | TRBD1 | - | CASSGGQGKPPRETQYF | TGTGCCAGCAGTGGGGGACAGGGGAAACCCCCCAGAGAGACCCAGTACTTC
TRBJ2-2 | TRBV15 | 15 | - | few | CATSRGQGATGELFF | TGTGCCACCAGCAGAGGGCAAGGGGCGACCGGGGAGCTGTTTTTT
TRBJ2-5 | TRBV30 | 11 | - | - | CAWTTQETQYF | TGTGCCTGGACTACGCAAGAGACCCAGTACTTC
TRBJ2-1 | TRBV5-4 | 17 | - | few | CASSLAHTGYLANEQFF | TGTGCCAGCAGCTTAGCGCATACAGGGTATCTCGCCAATGAGCAGTTCTTC
TRBJ2-1 | TRBV28 | 16 | TRBD2 | - | CASTPGGELHYRKQFF | TGTGCCAGCACACCGGGGGGGGAACTTCACTACAGGAAGCAGTTCTTC
TRBJ2-7 | TRBV5-4 | 15 | TRBD1 | few | CASSPRADRAYEQYF | TGTGCCAGCAGCCCAAGGGCCGACAGGGCCTACGAGCAGTACTTC
TRBJ2-7 | TRBV27 | 15 | - | few | CASSYQGLEPYEQYF | TGTGCCAGCAGTTATCAGGGGCTAGAACCCTACGAGCAGTACTTC
TRBJ1-5 | TRBV18 | 14 | TRBD1 | - | CASSETGDNQPQHF | TGTGCCAGCTCAGAGACAGGGGATAATCAGCCCCAGCATTTT
TRBJ2-3 | TRBV5-1 | 15 | TRBD1 | few | CASSRTGGGGDTQYF | TGCGCCAGCAGCCGTACAGGGGGCGGTGGAGATACGCAGTATTTT
TRBJ2-2 | TRBV7-9 | 18 | TRBD2 | few | CASSPRGLVAANTGELFF | TGTGCCAGCAGCCCGAGGGGACTAGTGGCAGCGAACACCGGGGAGCTGTTTTTT
TRBJ2-6 | TRBV27 | 16 | TRBD1 | few | CASSLDRVPGANVLTF | TGTGCCAGCAGTTTAGACAGGGTTCCTGGGGCCAACGTCCTGACTTTC
TRBJ1-4 | TRBV15 | 13 | - | - | CATSRLLLEKLFF | TGTGCCACCAGCAGACTACTCTTGGAAAAACTGTTTTTT
TRBJ2-1 | TRBV15 | 15 | TRBD1 | - | CATSREMDRTGEQFF | TGTGCCACCAGCAGAGAAATGGACAGGACCGGTGAGCAGTTCTTC
TRBJ2-1 | TRBV7-9 | 13 | - | few | CASSLGVGDEQFF | TGTGCCAGCAGCTTGGGAGTAGGCGATGAGCAGTTCTTC
TRBJ1-2 | TRBV28 | 15 | TRBD1 | - | CASSLGGGGGSGYTF | TGTGCCAGCAGTTTAGGAGGGGGCGGAGGTTCTGGCTACACCTTC
TRBJ1-2 | TRBV5-1 | 15 | - | - | CASSQDPGTPYGYTF | TGCGCCAGCAGTCAAGATCCCGGGACACCGTATGGCTACACCTTC
TRBJ2-1 | TRBV28 | 15 | TRBD1 | - | CASSSRQGARDEQFF | TGTGCCAGCAGTTCTCGACAGGGGGCTAGGGATGAGCAGTTCTTC
TRBJ1-2 | TRBV5-4 | 15 | TRBD1 | - | CASSSQTGTNYGYTF | TGTGCCAGCAGCTCCCAGACAGGGACTAACTATGGCTACACCTTC
TRBJ2-1 | TRBV5-4 | 14 | TRBD1 | few | CASSFRGPDNEQFF | TGTGCCAGCAGCTTCAGGGGGCCTGACAATGAGCAGTTCTTC
TRBJ2-3 | TRBV6-1 | 14 | TRBD1 | few | CASRRDRSTDTQYF | TGTGCCAGCCGCCGGGACAGGTCCACAGATACGCAGTATTTT
TRBJ1-1 | TRBV15 | 15 | - | - | CATSRASGLLTEAFF | TGTGCCACCAGCAGAGCCTCCGGACTGCTCACTGAAGCTTTCTTT
TRBJ2-5 | TRBV4-3 | 14 | TRBD1 | - | CASSQGTGEKTQYF | TGCGCCAGCAGCCAAGGGACAGGGGAGAAGACCCAGTACTTC
TRBJ2-1 | TRBV5-1 | 23 | TRBD2 | - | CASSLLPRPKGTSGTVWYNEQFF | TGCGCCAGCAGCCTCCTCCCCAGACCTAAAGGGACTAGCGGGACTGTTTGGTACAATGAGCAGTTCTTC
TRBJ2-1 | TRBV27 | 17 | TRBD2 | few | CASSSTSGRAGFAEQFF | TGTGCCAGCAGTTCGACTAGCGGGAGGGCCGGTTTTGCTGAGCAGTTCTTC